The 9 T cell receptor beta chains in this list originate from one sample, sequenced in a study of T cells in Graves' hyperthyroidism and ophthalmopathy. The investigators amplified TCR beta CDR3 regions from RNA transcripts. Primed by the HTBI set, a first-round RT-PCR was run on the TCR CDR3. TCRdb called the multiplex PCR reads again in MiXCR, with one record for every CDR3 protein. The table has 500,000 to 800,000 distinct CDR3 sequences, about 14% seen once. Sequencing input: blood. The receptors were sampled from a woman between 45 and 65 years old with Graves' ophthalmopathy.

This clonotype came up a few times. This chain joins TRBV7-8 and TRBJ2-5, with 9 bases matching TRBD2. V lost 7 bases and J lost 5; bases outside the gene matches: 8. This CDR3 contains 14 residues. Germline CDR1 is SGHVS and CDR2 is FQNEAQ. The CDR3 region is CASTPGLALETQYF. The CDR3 coding sequence is TGTGCCAGCACCCCGGGACTAGCCCTGGAGACCCAGTACTTC.

This clonotype was recorded at least ten times. The CDR3: CASSLAIFRHGYTF. The CDR3 DNA reads as TGCGCCAGCAGCTTGGCGATCTTCAGGCATGGCTACACCTTC. The chain recombines TRBV5-1 with TRBJ1-2, with unresolved D. The V end was cut by 0 bases, the J end by 6 bases, with 12 bases between. The length of the CDR3 is 14 residues. CDR1 SGHRS and CDR2 YFSETQ come from the germline V gene.

The chain links TRBV27 to TRBJ2-2; D is undetermined. Trimming removed 5 bases from V and 5 bases from J, with 9 bases in between. Germline CDR1 is MNHEY and CDR2 is SMNVEV (reference sequence). This CDR3 has 13 residues. The CDR3 protein is CASSPFSTGELFF. CDR3 coding DNA: TGTGCCAGCAGTCCTTTCTCAACCGGGGAGCTGTTTTTT.

This clonotype was detected ten times or more. V and J are TRBV13 and TRBJ2-1; the D is unclear. CDR3 size: 15 residues. V was shortened by 5 bases and J by 2 bases, with 13 bases between the two germline ends. CDR1 is PRHDT and CDR2 is FYEKMQ in the germline V gene (reference sequence). CDR3 nucleotide sequence: TGTGCCAGCAGCCCCCAAAGGCGGCCCTACAATGAGCAGTTCTTC. It yields the protein CASSPQRRPYNEQFF.

This clonotype was recorded many times. The chain is built from TRBV7-8 and TRBJ2-1, with TRBD1 identical over 10 bases. This CDR3 is 16 amino acids long. After removal of 1 base from V and 4 bases from J, the junction contained 4 bases not matched to a gene. Germline lookup yields CDR1 SGHVS and CDR2 FQNEAQ. The CDR3 sequence: CASSLGTGQGYNEQFF. In nucleotides, the CDR3 is TGTGCCAGCAGCTTAGGAACGGGACAGGGGTACAATGAGCAGTTCTTC.

With respect to this clonotype: Sequence at one end of the junction differs from germline and may be a read error. The chain couples TRBV7-9 to TRBJ1-1; 12 positions match TRBD1. Germline V CDR1 and CDR2: SEHNR, FQNEAQ (reference sequence). The CDR3 runs 14 residues. The CDR3 here is CASSPGTGGTEASF. For the CDR3, the DNA is TGTGCCAGCAGCCCCGGGACAGGGGGCACTGAAGCTTCCTTT.

This clonotype was seen ten or more times. CDR3 in amino acids: CASSTRRQDTGELFF. Written as DNA, the CDR3 is TGTGCCAGCAGCACCAGACGACAGGACACCGGGGAGCTGTTTTTT. The V call is TRBV7-2, the J call TRBJ2-2, with TRBD1 as a possible D gene (6 bases). Germline CDR1 SGHTA, CDR2 FQGNSA. The CDR3 is 15 amino acids. V was trimmed by 5 bases and J by 3 bases, leaving 13 bases between them.

A few counts support this clonotype. This chain links TRBV14 with TRBJ2-1, with unresolved D. The germline V gene has CDR1 SGHDN and CDR2 FVKESK. The CDR3 is made up of 13 amino acids. The ends were cut back, 2 bases at V and 8 bases at J, with 10 bases in the middle. CDR3 sequence reads: CASSQSRIHEQFF. The CDR3 DNA sequence: TGTGCCAGCAGCCAAAGTAGGATCCATGAGCAGTTCTTC.

This clonotype was recorded many times. The chain is built from TRBV7-3 and TRBJ2-1; 13 nucleotides agree with TRBD2. This CDR3 is 18 amino acids long. V shed 2 bases and J 0 bases; nucleotides not matched to a gene: 4. Germline values: CDR1 SGHTA, CDR2 FQGTGA. CDR3 loop: CASSLGTSGVGSYNEQFF. The CDR3 DNA reads TGTGCCAGCAGCTTAGGGACTAGCGGGGTGGGCTCCTACAATGAGCAGTTCTTC.